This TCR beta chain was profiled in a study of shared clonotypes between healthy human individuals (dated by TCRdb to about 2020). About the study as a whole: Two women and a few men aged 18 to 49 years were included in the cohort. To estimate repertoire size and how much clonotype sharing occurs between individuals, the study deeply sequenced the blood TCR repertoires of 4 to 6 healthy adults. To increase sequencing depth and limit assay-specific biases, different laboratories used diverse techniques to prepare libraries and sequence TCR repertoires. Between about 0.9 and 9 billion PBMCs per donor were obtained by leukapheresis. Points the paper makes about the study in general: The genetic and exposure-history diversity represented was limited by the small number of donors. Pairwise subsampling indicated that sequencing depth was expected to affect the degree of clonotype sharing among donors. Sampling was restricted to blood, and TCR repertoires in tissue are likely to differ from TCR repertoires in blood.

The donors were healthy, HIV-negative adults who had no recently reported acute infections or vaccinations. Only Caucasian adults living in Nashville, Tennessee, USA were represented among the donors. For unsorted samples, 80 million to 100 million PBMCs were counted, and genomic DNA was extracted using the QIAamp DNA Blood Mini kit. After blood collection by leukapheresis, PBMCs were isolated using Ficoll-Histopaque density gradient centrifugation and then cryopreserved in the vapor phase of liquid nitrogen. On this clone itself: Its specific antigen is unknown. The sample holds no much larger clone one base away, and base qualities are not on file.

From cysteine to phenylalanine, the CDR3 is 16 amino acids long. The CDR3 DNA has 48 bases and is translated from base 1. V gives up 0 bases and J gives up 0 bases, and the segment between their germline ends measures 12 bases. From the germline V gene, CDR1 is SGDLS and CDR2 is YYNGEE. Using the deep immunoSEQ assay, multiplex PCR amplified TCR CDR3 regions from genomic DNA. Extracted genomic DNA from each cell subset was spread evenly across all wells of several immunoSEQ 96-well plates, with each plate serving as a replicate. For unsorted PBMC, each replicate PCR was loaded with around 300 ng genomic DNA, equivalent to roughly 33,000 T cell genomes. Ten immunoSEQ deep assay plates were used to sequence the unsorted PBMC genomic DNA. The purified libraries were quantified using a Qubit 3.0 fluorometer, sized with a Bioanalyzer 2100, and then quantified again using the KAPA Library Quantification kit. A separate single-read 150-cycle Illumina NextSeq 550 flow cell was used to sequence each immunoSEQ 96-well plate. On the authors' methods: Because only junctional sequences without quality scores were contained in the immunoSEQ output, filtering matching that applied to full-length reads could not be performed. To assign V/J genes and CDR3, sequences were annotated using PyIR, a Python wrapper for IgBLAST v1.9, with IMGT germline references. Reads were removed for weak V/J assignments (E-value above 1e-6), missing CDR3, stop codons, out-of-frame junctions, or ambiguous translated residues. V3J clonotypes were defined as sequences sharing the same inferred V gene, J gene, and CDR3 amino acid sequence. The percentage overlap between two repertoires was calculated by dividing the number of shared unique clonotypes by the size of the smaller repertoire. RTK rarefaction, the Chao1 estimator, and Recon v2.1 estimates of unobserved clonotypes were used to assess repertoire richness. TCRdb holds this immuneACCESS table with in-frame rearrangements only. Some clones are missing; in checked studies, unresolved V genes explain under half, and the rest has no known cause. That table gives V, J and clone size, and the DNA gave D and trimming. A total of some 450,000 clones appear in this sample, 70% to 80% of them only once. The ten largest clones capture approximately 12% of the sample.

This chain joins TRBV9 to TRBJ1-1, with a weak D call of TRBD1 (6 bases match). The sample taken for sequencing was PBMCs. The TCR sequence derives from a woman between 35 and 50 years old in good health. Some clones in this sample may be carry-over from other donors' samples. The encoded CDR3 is CASSVAGGLVNTEAFF. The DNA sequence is TGTGCCAGCAGCGTAGCCGGGGGGCTAGTGAACACTGAAGCTTTCTTT.